This entry lists 2 T cell receptor beta chains sequenced from one sample in a study of TET2 disruption in CD19-targeted CAR T cells (dated by TCRdb to 2017 to 2018). No cognate antigen is known for these TCRs. This sample's treatment or condition label indicates: autologous CTL019 cells: CD19 CAR with 4-1BB and CD3 zeta domains. Receptors were amplified or captured by the immunoSEQ multiplex PCR assay. TCRdb took over this immuneACCESS table, retaining in-frame rearrangements with V and J assigned. Such tables are incomplete; in checked studies, under half of the missing clones stem from an unresolved V gene, and the remainder is unexplained. The table kept for this sample lists about 30,000 clones. The ten largest clones capture 1.9% of the sample. Sequencing was performed on CD8- CAR+ T cells sorted from cultured blood T cells, taken for CD19 CAR T cell therapy. This specimen's cell subset or site label, interpreted: CD8-negative CAR-positive T cells from the infusion product. The receptors originated from a man between 65 and 79 years old with chronic lymphocytic leukemia.

Concerning this clone itself: The read finishes 3 residues shy of the CDR3 end, and the germline J gene is used to complete it. The chain is built from TRBV6-2 or TRBV6-3 and TRBJ1-2, with no clear D. CDR3 length equals 13 residues. Germline V gene lookup returns CDR1 MNHEY and CDR2 SVGEGT. The CDR3 here is CASRGGGDYDYTF. The CDR3 bases that were read are TGTGCCAGCAGGGGCGGCGGAGACTACGAC.

In the case of this clone: Read sequence stops 3 residues before the CDR3 end, and the germline J gene provides the missing end. Other DNA sequences within the sample encode an identical CDR3. The V gene is TRBV2, the J gene TRBJ1-2, with 7 bases matching TRBD1. Trimming removed 7 bases from V and 5 bases from J; junction bases left unmatched: 19. The germline CDR1 and CDR2 sequences are SNHLY and FYNNEI. The CDR3 sequence is 17 residues long. Incomplete CDR3 DNA: TGTGCCAGCACCTCAGAGGCAGGGGGTACTGGTGGGTATGGC. This encodes CASTSEAGGTGGYG. The whole CDR3 sequence is CASTSEAGGTGGYGYTF.